This T cell receptor (beta chain) is from a study of cytomegalovirus exposure and HLA in healthy donors. Study-level findings and limits: 164 TCR beta chains were listed as cytomegalovirus-associated. Later on, an analysis tied 15,000 to 20,000 TCR beta sequences to HLA alleles at 0.05 false discovery rate.

This clone was picked up a small number of times. What it binds is unknown. The PCR employed 60 Vbeta primers together with 13 Jbeta primers. The protocol was immunoSEQ multiplex PCR, while the TCRdb copy is restricted to in-frame clones and leaves out a portion. The sample consists of roughly 120,000 clones, around 75% of them appearing once. The clonotype originates from a woman under 30 in good health and CMV-seronegative. Material: PBMCs.

Here the CDR3 reads CASSKAPWGDQETQYF. In nucleotides, the CDR3 is TGTGCCAGCAGCAAAGCGCCGTGGGGAGACCAAGAGACCCAGTACTTC. The V call is TRBV21-1, the J call TRBJ2-5; the D call of TRBD2 is as the table states it, not checked on the DNA. TRBV21-1 is a listed pseudogene. CDR3 length: 16 amino acids.